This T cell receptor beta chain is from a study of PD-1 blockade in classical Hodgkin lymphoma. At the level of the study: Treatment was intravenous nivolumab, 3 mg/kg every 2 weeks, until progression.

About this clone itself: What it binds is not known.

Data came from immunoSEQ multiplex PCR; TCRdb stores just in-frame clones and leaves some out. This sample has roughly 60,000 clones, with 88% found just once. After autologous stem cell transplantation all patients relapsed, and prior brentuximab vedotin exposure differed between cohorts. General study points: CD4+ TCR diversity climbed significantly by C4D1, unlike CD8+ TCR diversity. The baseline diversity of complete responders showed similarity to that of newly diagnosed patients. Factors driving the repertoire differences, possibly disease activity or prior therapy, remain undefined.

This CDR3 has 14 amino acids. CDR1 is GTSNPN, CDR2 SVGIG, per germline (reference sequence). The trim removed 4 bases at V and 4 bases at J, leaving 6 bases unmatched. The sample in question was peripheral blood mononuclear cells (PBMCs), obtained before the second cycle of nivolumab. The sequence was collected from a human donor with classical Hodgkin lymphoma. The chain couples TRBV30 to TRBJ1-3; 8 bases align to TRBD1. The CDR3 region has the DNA TGTGCCTGGAACCCAGACAGGGGAGGAAACACCATATATTTT. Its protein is CAWNPDRGGNTIYF.